The source of this TCR beta chain is a study of blood T cells in healthy people across ages. Findings of the study overall: As naive T cell percentage varied, TCR beta diversity correlated strongly with it.

The second PCR ran roughly 7 to 11 cycles with a sample-barcoded 5' primer and J-beta primers. TCRdb re-called the 5' RACE reads through MiXCR, storing one row per CDR3 protein. The sample includes nearly 800,000 distinct CDR3 sequences, around a quarter of them seen just once. The CDR3 sequence is 15 residues long. Trimming removed 5 bases from V and 5 bases from J, with 15 bases in between. Note on this clonotype: Its target is not known.

This sample was shared with a second study, whose subject was T cells of mothers and their children. This second report adds: Second-PCR primer M1S introduced sample barcodes and 2-4 random nucleotides.

The specimen was blood. The TCR sequence derives from a boy aged 5-17 years in good health. The chain links TRBV12-3 or TRBV12-4 to TRBJ1-4; D is perhaps TRBD1 (6 bases). CDR3 sequence reads: CASSPPGALNEKLFF. DNA for the CDR3: TGTGCCAGCAGTCCTCCAGGGGCCCTGAATGAAAAACTGTTTTTT.